The clone carrying this T cell receptor beta chain has just a few counts. The target antigen is unknown. The sample originates from a study of blood T cells in healthy people across ages. Broader study findings: Unsorted PBMC material precluded a definitive naive versus antigen-experienced comparison. Diversity was higher, and naive CD4+ cells more numerous, in long-lived donors than in aged donors. Per million T cells, TCR beta diversity dropped about linearly as age rose.

A second PCR of 7 to 11 cycles used a sample-barcoded 5' primer and a J-beta primer mix. MiXCR was run by TCRdb on the 5' RACE reads, yielding one entry per CDR3 protein. The repertoire includes 540,000 or so distinct CDR3 sequences, more than 45% of them detected once, and 20% to 25% sits in the top ten. Per individual sample, total RNA of at least 5.5 micrograms was extracted. This receptor was identified in a man older than 75 in good health. Input material: blood.

The CDR3 reads CASSFTRASGSGYEQYF. The CDR3 DNA reads as TGTGCCAGCAGCTTTACCCGCGCTAGCGGGAGTGGCTACGAGCAGTACTTC. The V and J genes are TRBV7-2 and TRBJ2-7; 10 bases agree with TRBD2. The CDR3 has 17 amino acids. Trimming removed 3 bases from V and 3 bases from J; junction bases left unmatched: 11. Germline V gene lookup returns CDR1 SGHTA and CDR2 FQGNSA.